Listed below are T cell receptor beta chains from one sample, sequenced in a study of memory CD4+ T cells and cytomegalovirus serostatus. Assay used: immunoSEQ multiplex PCR; TCRdb lists only in-frame clones, some missing. The repertoire includes 45,000 to 55,000 clones, about 73% of them detected once, and roughly 0.71% sits in the top ten. The sequencing sample was made of memory CD4+ T cells from blood. These receptors were obtained from an adult in good health and CMV-seronegative. Both conserved end residues are part of each CDR3. Fields, in order: clone size, D gene, J gene, V gene, CDR3 protein, CDR3 DNA. The D gene is left open where the match is weak. A clone size is listed for some rows: how often the clone was seen (once, few, many), or a class if it is expanded.

>few|TRBD2|TRBJ2-7|TRBV7-8
CASSSREGHFEQYF
TGTGCCAGCAGCTCGCGGGAGGGCCATTTCGAGCAGTACTTC
>-|-|TRBJ2-2|TRBV7-3
CASSLGLPGELFF
TGTGCCAGCAGCTTGGGACTCCCCGGGGAGCTGTTTTTT
>few|-|TRBJ1-2|TRBV6-6
CASSYAGEDGYTF
TGTGCCAGCAGTTACGCGGGGGAGGATGGCTACACCTTC
>few|TRBD1|TRBJ2-7|TRBV7-3
CASSSGPGQGSYEQYF
TGTGCCAGCAGCTCGGGACCGGGACAGGGTTCCTACGAGCAGTACTTC
>-|-|TRBJ2-7|TRBV5-1
CASSLEVAAYEQYF
TGCGCCAGCAGCTTGGAGGTGGCAGCCTACGAGCAGTACTTC
>-|TRBD1|TRBJ2-3|TRBV7-9
CASSETGRQRGTDTQYF
TGTGCCAGCAGCGAGACAGGGCGCCAGCGAGGTACAGATACGCAGTATTTT
>once|TRBD1|TRBJ2-6|TRBV5-4
CASSPQGVGANVLTF
TGTGCCAGCAGCCCTCAGGGGGTTGGGGCCAACGTCCTGACTTTC
>-|-|TRBJ2-2|TRBV11-2
CASSPHRDNTGELFF
TGTGCCAGCAGCCCCCACCGGGACAACACCGGGGAGCTGTTTTTT
>-|-|TRBJ2-7|TRBV10-1
CASSEGSGPHEQYF
TGCGCCAGCAGTGAGGGCTCGGGCCCCCACGAGCAGTACTTC
>-|-|TRBJ1-5|TRBV6-6
CASSKDSPNQPQHF
TGTGCCAGCAGTAAGGACAGCCCCAATCAGCCCCAGCATTTT
>-|TRBD1|TRBJ1-2|TRBV5-1
CASSLQGGYGYTF
TGCGCCAGCAGCTTACAGGGGGGCTATGGCTACACCTTC
>-|-|TRBJ1-1|TRBV7-9
CASSFGQVNTEAFF
TGTGCCAGTTCCTTCGGTCAGGTGAACACTGAAGCTTTCTTT
>-|TRBD1|TRBJ1-5|TRBV11-2
CASSSDRGQPQHF
TGTGCCAGCAGCTCAGACAGGGGTCAGCCCCAGCATTTT